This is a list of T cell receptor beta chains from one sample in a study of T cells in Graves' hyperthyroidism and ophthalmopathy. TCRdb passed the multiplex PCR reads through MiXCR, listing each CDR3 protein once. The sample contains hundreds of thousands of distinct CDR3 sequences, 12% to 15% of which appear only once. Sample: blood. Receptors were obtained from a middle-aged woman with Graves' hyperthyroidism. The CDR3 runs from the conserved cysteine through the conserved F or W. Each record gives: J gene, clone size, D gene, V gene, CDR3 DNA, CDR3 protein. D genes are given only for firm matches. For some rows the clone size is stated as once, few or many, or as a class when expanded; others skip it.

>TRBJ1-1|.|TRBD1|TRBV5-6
TGTGCCAGCAGCTTCACAGGGGGCTACACTGAAGCTTTCTTT
CASSFTGGYTEAFF
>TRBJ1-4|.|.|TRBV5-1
TGCGCCAGCAGCTTGGCCTGGCAGCCTGCAACTAATGAAAAACTGTTTTTT
CASSLAWQPATNEKLFF
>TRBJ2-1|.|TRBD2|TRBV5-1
TGCGCCAGCAGCATTCTATTAGCGGGAGGAAATAATGAGCAGTTCTTC
CASSILLAGGNNEQFF
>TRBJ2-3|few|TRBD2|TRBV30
TGTGCCTGGGGGACTAGCGGGCATGGCACAGATACGCAGTATTTT
CAWGTSGHGTDTQYF
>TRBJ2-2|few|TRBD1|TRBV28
TGTGCCAGCAGTCGAATACAATGGGACAGGCAGACCGGGGAGCTGTTTTTT
CASSRIQWDRQTGELFF
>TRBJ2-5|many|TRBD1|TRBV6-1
TGTGCCAGCAGCCCTGGGGCAGGGGGCTTTGAGACCCAGTACTTC
CASSPGAGGFETQYF
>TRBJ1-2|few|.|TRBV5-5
TGTGCCAGCAGCTTGGCCGGTGATTCTAGGGGTGGCTACACCTTC
CASSLAGDSRGGYTF
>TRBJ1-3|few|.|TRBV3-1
TGTGCCAGCAGCCAATACGGAGCCAGGAGCTCTGGAAACACCATATATTTT
CASSQYGARSSGNTIYF
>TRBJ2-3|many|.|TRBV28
TGTGCCAGCAGTTCTCTCGCAAGGGGAACCACAGATACGCAGTATTTT
CASSSLARGTTDTQYF
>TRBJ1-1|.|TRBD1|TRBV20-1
TGCAGTGCCTCCGGGACAGGGGGAGTTGAAGCTTTCTTT
CSASGTGGVEAFF
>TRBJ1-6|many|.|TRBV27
TGTGCCAGCAGTCGACTCGGAGGACAGAGTCAATCACCCCTCCACTTT
CASSRLGGQSQSPLHF
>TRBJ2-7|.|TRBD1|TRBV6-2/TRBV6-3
TGTGCCAGCAGTGCCGGACAGGGGGGCTATTACGAGCAGTACTTC
CASSAGQGGYYEQYF
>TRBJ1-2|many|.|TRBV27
TGTGCCAGCAGTTTATACTCGGCCCCTGGTCGCGGCTACACCTTC
CASSLYSAPGRGYTF
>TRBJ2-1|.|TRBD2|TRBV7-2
TGTGCCAGCAGCCACGGCGGGAGCTCCTACAATGAGCAGTTCTTC
CASSHGGSSYNEQFF
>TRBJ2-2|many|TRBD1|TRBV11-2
TGTGCCAGCAGCCGACGACAGGGGACCGGGGAGCTGTTTTTT
CASSRRQGTGELFF
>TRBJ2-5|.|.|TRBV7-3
TGTGCCAGCAGCTTAACCGGATCGGGGGCGACCCAGTACTTC
CASSLTGSGATQYF
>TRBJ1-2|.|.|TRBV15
TGTGCCACCAGCAGCCAGGCCGGGGGGATTCGTGGCTACACCTTC
CATSSQAGGIRGYTF
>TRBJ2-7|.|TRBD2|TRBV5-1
TGTGCCAGCAGCTCTCCGGGACTAGCGGGAGGTCCATACGAGCAGTACTTC
CASSSPGLAGGPYEQYF
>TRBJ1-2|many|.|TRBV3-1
TGTGCCAGCAGCCAAGCACAGGGATATGGCTACACCTTC
CASSQAQGYGYTF
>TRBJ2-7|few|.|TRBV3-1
TGTGCCAGCAGCCTACGGGACGCATTATACGAGCAGTACTTC
CASSLRDALYEQYF
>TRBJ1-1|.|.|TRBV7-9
TGTGCCAGCAGCTTGTATGGGGCGAACACTGAAGCTTTCTTT
CASSLYGANTEAFF
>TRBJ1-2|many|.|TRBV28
TGTGCCAGCGATCCGGGACCATACTATGGCTACACCTTC
CASDPGPYYGYTF
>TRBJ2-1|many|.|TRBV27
TGTGCCAGCAGTTTCCAGGGGCCCCACTCCTACAATGAGCAGTTCTTC
CASSFQGPHSYNEQFF
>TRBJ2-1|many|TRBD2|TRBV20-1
TGCAGTGCTAGCTTGGGACTAGCGGGAGTAAATGAGCAGTTCTTC
CSASLGLAGVNEQFF
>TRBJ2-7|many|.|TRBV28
TGTGCCAGCAGTTTAGAGAACGGGTTGCGGGGGCAGTACTTC
CASSLENGLRGQYF
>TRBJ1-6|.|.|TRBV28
TGTGCCAGCAGTTTAGAAAGGGGGACACCCCTCCACTTT
CASSLERGTPLHF
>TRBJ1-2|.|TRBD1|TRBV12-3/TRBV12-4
TGTGCCAGCAATTCTGGACAGGGGGCCTATGGCTACACCTTC
CASNSGQGAYGYTF
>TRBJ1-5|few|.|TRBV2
TGTGCCAGCAGTGAAGCTGGGCCCCCTAATCAGCCCCAGCATTTT
CASSEAGPPNQPQHF
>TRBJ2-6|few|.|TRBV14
TGTGCCAGCAGCCAAGTTGGCGTCCTGACTTTC
CASSQVGVLTF
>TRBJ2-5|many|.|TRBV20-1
TGCAGTGCTGGGCTAACAGGGCGCGGGCAAGAGACCCAGTACTTC
CSAGLTGRGQETQYF
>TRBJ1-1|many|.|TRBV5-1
TGCGCCAGCAGCCAGGGGTCCAGCCTTAACACTGAAGCTTTCTTT
CASSQGSSLNTEAFF